The count of the clone carrying this T cell receptor beta chain is one. Its specificity is unknown. The V and J ends lost 3 bases and 0 bases respectively, with 8 bases between them. The CDR3 extends over 14 amino acids. Germline CDR1 is SNHLY and CDR2 is FYNNEI. Clones were read by immunoSEQ multiplex PCR, and TCRdb kept only the in-frame ones, dropping some. The sample shows 71,000 or so clones, 80% to 95% of them seen only once. The data derive from a study of OX40 agonist ivuxolimab in advanced cancers. Study as a whole: Three patients responded partially, comprising one with hepatocellular carcinoma and two with cutaneous melanoma. The study, taken as a whole, reports: Some nonresponders additionally presented with little normalized T-cell clonal expansion.

The chain carries TRBV2 and TRBJ1-2; no firm D call. This specimen consisted of CD4+ or CD8+ T cells sorted from blood, obtained in a trial of the OX40 agonist ivuxolimab. This clonotype originated in an adult with an advanced solid tumor such as melanoma, head and neck, liver or kidney cancer. The chain's CDR3 is CASSEVGPNYGYTF. CDR3 DNA: TGTGCCAGCAGTGAGGTTGGGCCTAACTATGGCTACACCTTC.